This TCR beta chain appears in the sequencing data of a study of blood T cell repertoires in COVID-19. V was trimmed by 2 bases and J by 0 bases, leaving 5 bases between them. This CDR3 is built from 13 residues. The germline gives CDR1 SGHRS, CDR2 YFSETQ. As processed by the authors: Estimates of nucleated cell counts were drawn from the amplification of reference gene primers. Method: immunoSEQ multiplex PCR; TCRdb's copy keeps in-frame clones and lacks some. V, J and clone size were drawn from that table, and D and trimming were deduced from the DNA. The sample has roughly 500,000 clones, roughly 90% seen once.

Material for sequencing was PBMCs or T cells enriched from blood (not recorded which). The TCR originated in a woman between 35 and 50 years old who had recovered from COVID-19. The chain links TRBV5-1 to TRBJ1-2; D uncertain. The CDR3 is CASSFGTNYGYTF. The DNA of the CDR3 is TGCGCCAGCAGCTTCGGGACTAACTATGGCTACACCTTC.